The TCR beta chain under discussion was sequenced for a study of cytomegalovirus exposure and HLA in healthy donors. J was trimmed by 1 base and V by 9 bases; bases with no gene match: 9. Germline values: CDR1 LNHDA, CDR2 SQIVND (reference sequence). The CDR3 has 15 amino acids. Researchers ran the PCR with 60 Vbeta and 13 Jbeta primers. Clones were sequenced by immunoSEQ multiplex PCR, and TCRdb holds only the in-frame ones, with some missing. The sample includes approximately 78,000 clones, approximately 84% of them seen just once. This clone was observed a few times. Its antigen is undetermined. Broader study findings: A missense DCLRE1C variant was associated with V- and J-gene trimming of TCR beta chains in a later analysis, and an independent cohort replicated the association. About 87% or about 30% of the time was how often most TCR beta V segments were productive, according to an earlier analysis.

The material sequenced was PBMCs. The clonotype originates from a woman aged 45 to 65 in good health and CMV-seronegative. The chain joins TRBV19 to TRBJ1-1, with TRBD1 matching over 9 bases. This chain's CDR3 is CASTRDRVGNTEAFF. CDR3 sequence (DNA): TGTGCCAGCACGCGGGACAGGGTAGGGAACACTGAAGCTTTCTTT. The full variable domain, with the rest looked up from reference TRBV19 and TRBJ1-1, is DGGITQSPKYLFRKEGQNVTLSCEQNLNHDAMYWYRQDPGQGLRLIYYSQIVNDFQKGDIAEGYSVSREKKESFPLTVTSAQKNPTAFYLCASTRDRVGNTEAFFGQGTRLTVV.